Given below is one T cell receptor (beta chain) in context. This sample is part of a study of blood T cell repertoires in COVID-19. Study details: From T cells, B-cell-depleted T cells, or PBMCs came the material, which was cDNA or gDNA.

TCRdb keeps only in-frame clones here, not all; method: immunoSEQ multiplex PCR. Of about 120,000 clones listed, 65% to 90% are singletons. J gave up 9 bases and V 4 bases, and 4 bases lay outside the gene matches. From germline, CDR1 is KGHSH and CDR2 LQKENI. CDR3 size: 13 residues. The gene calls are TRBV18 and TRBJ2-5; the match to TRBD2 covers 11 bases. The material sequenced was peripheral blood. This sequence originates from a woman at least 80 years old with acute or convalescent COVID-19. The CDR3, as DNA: TGTGCCAGCTCACTCGGGACTAGCGGATCCCAGTACTTC. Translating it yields CASSLGTSGSQYF.